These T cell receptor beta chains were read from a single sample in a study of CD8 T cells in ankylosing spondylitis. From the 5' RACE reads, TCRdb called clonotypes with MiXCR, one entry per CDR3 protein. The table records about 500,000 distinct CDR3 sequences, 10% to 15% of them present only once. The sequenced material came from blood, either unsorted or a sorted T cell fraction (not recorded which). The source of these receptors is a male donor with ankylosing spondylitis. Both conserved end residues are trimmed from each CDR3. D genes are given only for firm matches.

ATSEHWGDRELF TRBV24-1 - TRBJ2-2
ASSAGGATNEKLF TRBV5-1 - TRBJ1-4
ASSFYGRGQETQY TRBV5-1 TRBD2 TRBJ2-5
ASSEWRLAGGYEQY TRBV10-2 TRBD2 TRBJ2-7
ASSPTSDGDEQF TRBV18 - TRBJ2-1
ASSVMDRSYEQY TRBV9 TRBD1 TRBJ2-7
SVEPPGMAKNIQY TRBV29-1 - TRBJ2-4
ASGPGTSGSQGEQF TRBV12-5 TRBD2 TRBJ2-1
SGKGRLSYNEQF TRBV29-1 - TRBJ2-1
ASSLGQGGFQPQH TRBV7-6 TRBD1 TRBJ1-5
ASSPLALLANTGELF TRBV18 - TRBJ2-2
ATSDPPYNYGYT TRBV24-1 - TRBJ1-2
ASSGMDSSNYGYT TRBV19 - TRBJ1-2
ASSFPQRDGQETQY TRBV7-9 - TRBJ2-5
SARMGGPNQPQH TRBV20-1 - TRBJ1-5
ATSDRAYNEQF TRBV24-1 - TRBJ2-1
SARQTTGILF TRBV20-1 TRBD1 TRBJ1-4
ASSLGGAENTIY TRBV5-1 - TRBJ1-3
ASRRTVGDTQY TRBV7-9 - TRBJ2-3
ASSQVLAEYNEQF TRBV4-2 TRBD2 TRBJ2-1
ASSFSGYEKLF TRBV27 - TRBJ1-4
ASSLGNVEWETQY TRBV13 - TRBJ2-5
ASSPGTSVYEQY TRBV5-1 TRBD2 TRBJ2-7
ASRLISGGANGYT TRBV2 TRBD1 TRBJ1-2
ASTLRFYGGTSTDTQY TRBV5-5 - TRBJ2-3
ASSLYRGGNQPQH TRBV27 TRBD1 TRBJ1-5
ASSPRVEKLF TRBV12-3/TRBV12-4 - TRBJ1-4
ASSLLGGRGHEQF TRBV5-1 TRBD2 TRBJ2-1
ASSIQSTNYGYT TRBV12-3/TRBV12-4 - TRBJ1-2
ASSLQGSVGEQY TRBV12-3/TRBV12-4 TRBD1 TRBJ2-7
ASSLYWGSYNEQF TRBV7-2 - TRBJ2-1
ASSQVWGSETQY TRBV3-1 - TRBJ2-5
ASIPGTGAGNTIY TRBV11-2 TRBD1 TRBJ1-3
SARQGLLRTQY TRBV20-1 - TRBJ2-3
ATSDAGTGTVTGELF TRBV24-1 TRBD1 TRBJ2-2
ASSLDTSSYNEQF TRBV5-1 - TRBJ2-1
ASSLDSQGPQH TRBV5-1 - TRBJ1-5
ASSQDQGRFTEAF TRBV3-1 - TRBJ1-1
ASSRTGGAGSGELF TRBV7-9 TRBD1 TRBJ2-2
ASSRGTLGEQF TRBV12-3/TRBV12-4 - TRBJ2-1
ATGSGLGNEQF TRBV10-2 - TRBJ2-1
ASRSGRSSYNEQF TRBV10-2 - TRBJ2-1
ASSLGLAEEKQF TRBV5-1 TRBD2 TRBJ2-1
ASGKGLPNEQF TRBV3-1 - TRBJ2-1
ASSDEYGANVLT TRBV27 - TRBJ2-6